This entry features one T cell receptor (beta chain) sequence. Antigen unknown. Assay: immunoSEQ multiplex PCR; the TCRdb copy retains only in-frame clones and omits some. The sample consists of 55,000 to 75,000 clones, roughly 90% of them appearing once. Patients with a history of autoimmune disease or on systemic immunosuppression were excluded. This record comes from a study of OX40 agonist ivuxolimab in advanced cancers. Study-wide findings and caveats: The CD4+ and CD8+ T cells in the blood had expanded clonally by week 6 at 0.1 to 3.0 mg/kg. Expanded clones belonging to CD8+ T cells outnumbered, on average, those of CD4+.

This sequence originates from an adult with an advanced solid tumor such as melanoma, head and neck, liver or kidney cancer. The sample was CD4+ or CD8+ T cells sorted from blood, taken in a trial of the OX40 agonist ivuxolimab.

This CDR3 reads CASSAPSWGYLYNEQFF. In DNA form, the CDR3 reads TGTGCCAGCAGCGCCCCGTCATGGGGGTACCTCTACAATGAGCAGTTCTTC. This chain connects TRBV7-6 to TRBJ2-1, with D perhaps assigned TRBD1 or TRBD2 (5 bases each). Looked up from germline, CDR1 is SGHVS and CDR2 is FNYEAQ. CDR3 length: 17 residues. Trimming removed 5 bases from V and 3 bases from J, with 20 bases in between. The whole variable domain, filled in from reference TRBV7-6 and TRBJ2-1, reads GAGVSQSPRYKVTKRGQDVALRCDPISGHVSLYWYRQALGQGPEFLTYFNYEAQQDKSGLPNDRFSAERPEGSISTLTIQRTEQRDSAMYRCASSAPSWGYLYNEQFFGPGTRLTVL.